This T cell receptor beta chain was sequenced for a study of vaccination and CD4 T cells after COVID-19 (dated by TCRdb to the early 2020s). Notes on the research overall: Every convalescent patient had a positive nasal swab PCR test for SARS-CoV-2, with mild disease in 8 to 10 patients and severe disease in one. Control cultures used a CEFX viral epitope pool as positive control, an HIV-1 Nef peptide pool as negative control, or no peptide. For stimulating the cultures, overlapping spike peptide pools were used, derived from SARS-CoV-2 as well as from the common cold coronaviruses HCoV-NL63, HCoV-OC43 and HCoV-229E. Post-vaccine blood samples were collected a median of around 70 days after the second vaccine dose, ranging from roughly 12 to 241 days. The convalescent cohort comprised six males and four females, including two Hispanic individuals, seven Caucasians, two Asians and one multiracial person. Participants got two doses of the Pfizer-BioNTech BNT162b2 vaccine (n=8) or two doses of the Moderna mRNA-1273 vaccine (n=2). In over 8 COVID-19 convalescent patients and a few infection-naive healthy vaccine recipients, the spike-specific CD4+ TCR repertoire before mRNA vaccination was compared with the repertoire after mRNA vaccination. Post-COVID blood samples from convalescent patients were collected a median of approximately 100 days after diagnosis, with a range of 35 to 161 days.

Interpreted using the paper, the treatment or condition label stands for: 10-day PBMC culture with coronavirus spike peptide pools or control peptides (ViraFEST assay). The ViraFEST assay was used in the study, in which antigen-specific T cells were expanded with peptide pools and expanded clonotypes were subsequently identified by TCR sequencing. The positive SARS-CoV-2 PCR tests of the convalescent patients were dated from March to December 2020, before the Alpha, Beta and Delta variants emerged in the United States. Approximately 1.8 million PBMCs per well were cultured in IMDM with approximately 5% human AB serum and 7.5 to 10 IU/ml IL-2, plus 10 ug/ml peptide pools. On days 3 and 7, half of the culture medium was replaced with fresh IL-2-containing medium. CD4+ T cells were isolated after roughly 9 days of culture through negative selection using the EasySep CD4+ T cell isolation kit. Ficoll-Paque Plus gradient centrifugation was used to isolate PBMCs from whole blood, and the isolated PBMCs were then either used fresh or cryopreserved at -140C. Each culture condition was generally run in triplicate wells.

The sample holds a few counts of this clonotype. Its target antigen remains unknown. Base qualities are not at hand, and no much larger clone is one base apart. The method behind the library was PCR. At the Johns Hopkins FTIC core, DNA from the cultured CD4+ T cells underwent TCR sequencing with the Oncomine TCR Beta short-read assay. The QIAamp micro DNA kit was used to extract genomic DNA from the cultured CD4+ T cells. The Oncomine TCR Beta libraries from cultured CD4+ T cells were pooled using unique dual indexes and then sequenced on an Illumina iSeq 100. On the authors' methods: Non-productive sequences were filtered out, and CDR3s that did not start with C, did not end with F or W, or were shorter than 7 amino acids were discarded. The MANAFEST web application identified antigen-specific clonotypes by comparing peptide-stimulated wells against reference wells and other culture wells. To be called positive, a clone needed an FDR below 0.05, an odds ratio above 5, and a productive frequency above 0.1% in at least two of three replicate wells. A clonotype was classed as cross-reactive if the clonotype showed significant expansion both in SARS-CoV-2 spike wells and in at least one common cold coronavirus spike condition. Levenshtein distances (stringdist) and unrooted phylogenetic trees (ape) in R version 3.6.1 were used to assess CDR3 homology. TCRdb reworked the public reads: Q25 trimming with fastp, MiXCR clone assembly, productive beta chains retained. Rows with a matching CDR3 protein are joined into one entry that keeps the most common DNA and genes. The V and J calls come from TCRdb's annotation, not from the publication. This sample is represented by 13,000 or so distinct CDR3 sequences; 43% of them were singletons. 14% to 15% of the sample goes to the ten largest clones.

Findings and caveats that apply to the study as a whole: In convalescent patients, nearly all vaccine-specific clones (304 of 307) were found to be mono-reactive for SARS-CoV-2 spike rather than cross-reactive with common cold coronaviruses. In convalescent patients, a median roughly 86% of post-vaccine SARS-CoV-2-reactive clones were detected only after vaccination, suggesting vaccine-specific priming. The median number of SARS-CoV-2-reactive clonotypes rose from 21 after infection to a few dozen after vaccination, but the change was not significant. The number of convalescent patients in the study was relatively small, and the study did not examine early timepoints following natural infection.

The clonotype comes from a human donor who had recovered from COVID-19. The sequencing sample was made of CD4+ T cells from blood, cultured in vitro.

The nucleotides read TGTGCCAGCAGTTTAGGCAGATCCTATGGCTACACCTTC. This codes for CASSLGRSYGYTF. The chain uses TRBV12-3 or TRBV12-4 and TRBJ1-2, with the D segment identity uncertain. The V and J ends are trimmed by 1 base and 4 bases, leaving 7 bases between them. Taken from cysteine to phenylalanine, the CDR3 has 13 residues. Only the CDR3 part of the read is kept: 39 bases, read in frame from the first base.